This T cell receptor (beta chain) comes out of a study of CD8 T cells in ankylosing spondylitis. Study outcomes and limitations: Blood from ankylosing spondylitis patients appeared to carry a characteristic roughly 8-variant TCR beta motif. Some motif variants were previously reported in reactive arthritis synovial fluid and blood. Disease-linked clones displayed a CD8+ phenotype and appeared relatively rarely in peripheral blood. Reported data indicate significant enrichment of disease-linked clones within matched ankylosing spondylitis synovial fluid.

A quantitative 5'-RACE method, one with molecular barcodes, was used to make TCR beta libraries. TCRdb independently ran MiXCR on the 5' RACE reads; one entry per CDR3 protein. The sample contains fewer than 550,000 distinct CDR3 sequences, under 5.5% of which appear only once. The CDR3 covers 13 residues. Trimming took 4 bases from V and 11 from J, leaving 17 bases between them. Germline CDR1 reads MNHEY; CDR2 reads SMNVEV (reference sequence). This clonotype showed up many times. The antigen remains unidentified. The rearrangement links TRBV27 to TRBJ1-1, with D hard to call. The sample taken for sequencing was blood, either unsorted or a sorted T cell fraction (not recorded which). This sequence originates from a male donor with ankylosing spondylitis. In nucleotides, the CDR3 is TGTGCCAGCAGTTCAGGACTCGGGAGTTATGCTTTCTTT. This codes for CASSSGLGSYAFF.